This is a list of T cell receptor beta chains from one sample in a study of control samples from healthy donors and cancer patients. Measured with immunoSEQ multiplex PCR; TCRdb has only the in-frame clones, and not every one. Seen here are 150,000 to 200,000 clones, around 90% observed once, and the top ten hold 1.5% to 2%. Specimen: blood. These receptor sequences come from a man between 18 and 29 years old in good health. Both conserved end residues are part of each CDR3.

v_gene	j_gene	CDR3aa
TRBV4-1	TRBJ1-4	CASSLQGDRGGGKLFF
TRBV20-1	TRBJ1-1	CSASYPDRAVAFF
TRBV30	TRBJ1-5	CAWSPSGRGRGQPQHF
TRBV2	TRBJ2-1	CASTWDSSYNEQFF
TRBV7-2	TRBJ1-4	CASSPVGYPTNEKLFF
TRBV2	TRBJ2-5	CASSHQGARETQYF
TRBV5-4	TRBJ2-3	CASSLDRTDTQYF
TRBV27	TRBJ2-1	CASSDRDEQFF
TRBV7-8	TRBJ1-1	CASSLSGGARGTEAFF
TRBV5-6	TRBJ1-2	CASSLGTGAAPYGYTF
TRBV12-3/TRBV12-4	TRBJ2-3	CASSFKITDTQYF
TRBV18	TRBJ1-4	CASSPPLGQNEKLFF
TRBV21-1	TRBJ2-1	CASSKEEIGQRPNEQFF
TRBV6-2/TRBV6-3	TRBJ2-7	CASSFLQGISYEQYF
TRBV4-2	TRBJ2-3	CASSQGMAGTDTQYF
TRBV19	TRBJ1-1	CASSISLGHGRNTEAFF
TRBV28	TRBJ2-7	CASSRQVISYEQYF
TRBV5-6	TRBJ2-2	CASSFRTTTGELFF
TRBV29-1	TRBJ2-5	CSVLTSETQYF
TRBV28	TRBJ1-5	CASSLSGSNQPQHF
TRBV5-1	TRBJ2-7	CASSYGAGTGRYEQYF